This passage covers 5 T cell receptor beta chains from one sample sequenced in a study of blood T cells in healthy people across ages. Together with a sample-barcoded 5' primer, a J-beta primer mix was included in a second PCR lasting roughly 6 to 12 cycles. TCRdb reprocessed the 5' RACE reads via MiXCR and lists one record per CDR3 protein. This sample carries some 940,000 distinct CDR3 sequences, 25% to 30% of them seen once, and the ten largest clones take 9.5% to 13%. This sample was also put to use in a study of T cells of mothers and their children.

Sequencing was performed on blood. These receptors all come from a woman aged 40 to 50 in good health.

This clonotype was found once. The chain combines TRBV6-5 with TRBJ1-2; possible D gene TRBD1, 5 bases. V lost 6 bases and J 1 base, leaving 18 bases between the germline ends. The CDR3 is 16 residues long. Looked up from germline, CDR1 is MNHEY and CDR2 is SVGAGI. The CDR3 region has the DNA TGTGCCAGCAGCCGCCCCCGGGGGAGCTATAACTATGGCTACACCTTC. Its translation: CASSRPRGSYNYGYTF.

This chain uses TRBV20-1 with TRBJ2-5; D is possibly TRBD2 (6 bases). The ends were cut back, 0 bases at V and 0 bases at J, with 8 bases in the middle. There are 14 residues in the CDR3. The germline gives CDR1 DFQATT, CDR2 SNEGSKA (reference sequence). The CDR3 bases are TGCAGTGCTAGAGAGGCGGGAAACCAAGAGACCCAGTACTTC. This codes for CSAREAGNQETQYF.

This clonotype was detected many times. V gene TRBV20-1 combines with J gene TRBJ2-1; D might be TRBD1 (5 bases). V dropped 2 bases and J dropped 0 bases, with 14 bases sitting between them. This CDR3 contains 16 residues. Germline CDR1 is DFQATT and CDR2 is SNEGSKA (reference sequence). The CDR3 nucleotides are TGCAGTGCTAGACCATCAGGGTCAAGCTCCTACAATGAGCAGTTCTTC. Protein product: CSARPSGSSSYNEQFF.

The chain recombines TRBV6-5 with TRBJ1-1, with no clear D. The CDR3 has 13 amino acids. Germline loops: CDR1 MNHEY, CDR2 SVGAGI. Trimming shortened V by 7 bases and J by 1 base, and 10 bases separated the two germline ends. This CDR3 is CASTTPGNTEAFF. Here the CDR3 DNA reads TGTGCCAGCACCACCCCAGGGAACACTGAAGCTTTCTTT.

Remarks on this clonotype: This sequence may be a read error, since a much larger clone differs from it by one base. This rearrangement joins TRBV7-2 to TRBJ2-5, with TRBD1 as a possible D gene (5 bases). Germline V gives CDR1 SGHTA, CDR2 FQGNSA. The V end lost 5 bases, the J end lost 3 bases, and 7 bases lay between the germline ends. This CDR3 has 12 amino acids. In DNA, the CDR3 is TGTACCAGCAGCGGGGCAGAAGAGACCCAGTACTTC. Translation gives CTSSGAEETQYF.